The clone carrying this TCR beta chain was detected ten times or more. Antigen specificity is unknown. Sequencing was performed with immunoSEQ multiplex PCR; in TCRdb, only in-frame clones are kept and a portion is missing. The sample includes 300,000 to 400,000 clones, approximately 79% of them seen just once. Germline assignment: CDR1 SGHDN and CDR2 FVKESK. V was pared by 5 bases and J by 5 bases, with 12 bases between. The CDR3 runs 13 residues. The sample belongs to a study of shared clonotypes between healthy human individuals. Study outcomes and limitations: Only blood samples were collected, and tissue repertoires likely differ.

Source material: memory CD4+ T cells sorted from blood. Subset here: CD45RA-negative fraction. J is TRBJ2-5 and V is TRBV14; D is perhaps TRBD1 (5 bases). The clonotype comes from a man aged 25-45 years in good health. In nucleotides, the CDR3 is TGTGCCAGCAGCGTCAGGGAAAGGGAGACCCAGTACTTC. Amino acids: CASSVRERETQYF.